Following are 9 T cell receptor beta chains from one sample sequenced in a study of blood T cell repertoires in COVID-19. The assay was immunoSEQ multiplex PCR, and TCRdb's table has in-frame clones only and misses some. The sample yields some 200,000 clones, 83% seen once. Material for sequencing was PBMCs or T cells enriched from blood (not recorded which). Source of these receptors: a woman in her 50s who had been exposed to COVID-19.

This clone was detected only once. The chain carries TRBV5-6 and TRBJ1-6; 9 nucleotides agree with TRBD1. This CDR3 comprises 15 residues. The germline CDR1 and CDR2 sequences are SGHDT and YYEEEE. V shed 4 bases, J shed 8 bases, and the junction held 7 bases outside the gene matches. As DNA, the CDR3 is TGTGCCAGCAGCGATCTTCGACAGGGGGATTCACCCCTCCACTTT. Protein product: CASSDLRQGDSPLHF.

The CDR3 loop reads CASSLGGAYISDTQYF. As DNA, the CDR3 is TGTGCCAGCAGCCTAGGGGGCGCATATATCTCAGATACGCAGTATTTT. The chain joins TRBV5-4 to TRBJ2-3, with 7 positions matching TRBD1. Germline CDR1 reads SGHNT; CDR2 reads YYREEE (reference sequence). This CDR3 spans 16 amino acids. The junction had 12 bases not matched to a gene; V was cut back by 4 bases and J by 4 bases.

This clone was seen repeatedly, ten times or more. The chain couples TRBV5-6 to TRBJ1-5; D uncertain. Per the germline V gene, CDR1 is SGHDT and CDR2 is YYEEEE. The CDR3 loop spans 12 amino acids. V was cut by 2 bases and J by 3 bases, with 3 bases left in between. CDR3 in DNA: TGTGCCAGCAGCTTCTACAATCAGCCCCAGCATTTT. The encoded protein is CASSFYNQPQHF.

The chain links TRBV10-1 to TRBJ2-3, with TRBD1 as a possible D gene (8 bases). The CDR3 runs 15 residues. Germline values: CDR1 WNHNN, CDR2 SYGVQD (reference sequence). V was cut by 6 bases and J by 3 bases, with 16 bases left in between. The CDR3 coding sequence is TGCGCCAGCAGCCCCACAGGGGGAGGGACAGATACGCAGTATTTT. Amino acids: CASSPTGGGTDTQYF.

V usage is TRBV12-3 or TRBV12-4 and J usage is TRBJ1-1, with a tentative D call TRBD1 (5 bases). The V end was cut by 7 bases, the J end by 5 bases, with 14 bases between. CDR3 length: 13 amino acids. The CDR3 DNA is TGTGCCAGCACGCCTGGGGGGGTAACTGAAGCTTTCTTT. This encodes CASTPGGVTEAFF.

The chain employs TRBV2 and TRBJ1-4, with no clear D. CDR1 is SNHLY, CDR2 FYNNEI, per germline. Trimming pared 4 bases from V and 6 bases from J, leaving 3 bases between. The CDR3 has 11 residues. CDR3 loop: CASSADEKLFF. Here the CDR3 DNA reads TGTGCCAGCAGTGCGGATGAAAAACTGTTTTTT.

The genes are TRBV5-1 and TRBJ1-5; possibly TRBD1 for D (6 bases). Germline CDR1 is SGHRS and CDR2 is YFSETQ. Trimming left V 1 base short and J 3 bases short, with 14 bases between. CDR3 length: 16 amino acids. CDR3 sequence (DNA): TGCGCCAGCAGCTTGAACCCTGCAGGGGACAATCAGCCCCAGCATTTT. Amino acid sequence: CASSLNPAGDNQPQHF.

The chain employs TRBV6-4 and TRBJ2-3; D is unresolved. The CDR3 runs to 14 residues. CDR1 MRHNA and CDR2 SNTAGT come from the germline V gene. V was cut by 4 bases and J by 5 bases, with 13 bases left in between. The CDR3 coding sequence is TGTGCCAGCAGTGCGTCCGGTGCTGGAGATACGCAGTATTTT. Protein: CASSASGAGDTQYF.

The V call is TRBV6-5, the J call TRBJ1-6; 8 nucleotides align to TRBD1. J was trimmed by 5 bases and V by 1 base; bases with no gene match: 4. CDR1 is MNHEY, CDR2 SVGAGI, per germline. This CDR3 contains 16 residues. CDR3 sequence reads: CASSYYQGADNSPLHF. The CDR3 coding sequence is TGTGCCAGCAGTTACTACCAGGGGGCTGATAATTCACCCCTCCACTTT.